These T cell receptor beta chains were read from a single sample in a study of cytomegalovirus exposure and HLA in healthy donors. This table comes from immunoSEQ multiplex PCR, and its TCRdb copy is limited to in-frame clones, with some not included. The sample includes some 190,000 clones, 81% of them seen just once. Source material: PBMCs. The receptors stem from a man aged 40-55 years in good health and CMV-seropositive. Both conserved end residues are part of each CDR3. Each record gives: J gene, V gene, D gene, clone size, CDR3 protein, CDR3 DNA. D genes are given only for firm matches. A row's size may be missing; if present it is once, few, many or a size class.

J: TRBJ2-2; V: TRBV5-1; D: NA; size: NA; CDR3: CASSRGLGGTGELFF; DNA: TGCGCCAGCAGCCGGGGTTTAGGTGGCACCGGGGAGCTGTTTTTT
J: TRBJ2-1; V: TRBV11-2; D: NA; size: NA; CDR3: CASSLGTLYNEQFF; DNA: TGTGCCAGCAGCTTGGGGACTCTCTACAATGAGCAGTTCTTC
J: TRBJ2-1; V: TRBV7-9; D: NA; size: NA; CDR3: CASSLQDGSYNEQFF; DNA: TGTGCCAGCAGCTTACAGGATGGGTCCTACAATGAGCAGTTCTTC
J: TRBJ1-2; V: TRBV6-1; D: NA; size: NA; CDR3: CASSEGEYTPNYGYTF; DNA: TGTGCCAGCAGTGAAGGAGAATATACTCCTAACTATGGCTACACCTTC
J: TRBJ2-7; V: TRBV7-9; D: TRBD1; size: NA; CDR3: CASSRQGSVEQYF; DNA: TGTGCCAGCAGCCGACAGGGTTCGGTTGAGCAGTACTTC
J: TRBJ1-5; V: TRBV18; D: TRBD1; size: NA; CDR3: CASSPGGVQPQHF; DNA: TGTGCCAGCTCCCCAGGGGGGGTACAGCCCCAGCATTTT
J: TRBJ2-5; V: TRBV7-2; D: TRBD2; size: NA; CDR3: CASSLGGLAEETQYF; DNA: TGTGCCAGCAGCTTGGGGGGACTAGCTGAGGAGACCCAGTACTTC
J: TRBJ2-7; V: TRBV4-2; D: TRBD1; size: NA; CDR3: CASSQDRGLPGQGREQYF; DNA: TGTGCCAGCAGCCAAGATAGGGGGCTACCGGGACAGGGTCGCGAGCAGTACTTC
J: TRBJ2-1; V: TRBV29-1; D: NA; size: NA; CDR3: CSVTPGSYNEQFF; DNA: TGCAGCGTAACCCCCGGGTCCTACAATGAGCAGTTCTTC
J: TRBJ1-3; V: TRBV11-2; D: NA; size: NA; CDR3: CASSLGGELGNTIYF; DNA: TGTGCCAGCAGCTTAGGGGGCGAGCTAGGAAACACCATATATTTT
J: TRBJ1-1; V: TRBV29-1; D: NA; size: few; CDR3: CSALQGVNTEAFF; DNA: TGCAGCGCCCTACAGGGCGTGAACACTGAAGCTTTCTTT
J: TRBJ1-2; V: TRBV18; D: NA; size: NA; CDR3: CASSPRQMDGYTF; DNA: TGTGCCAGCTCACCACGACAGATGGATGGCTACACCTTC
J: TRBJ2-3; V: TRBV7-9; D: TRBD2; size: NA; CDR3: CASSPRLAGTTDTQYF; DNA: TGTGCCAGCAGCCCCCGACTAGCGGGGACCACAGATACGCAGTATTTT
J: TRBJ1-1; V: TRBV6-6; D: TRBD1; size: NA; CDR3: CASSSRDSPNTEAFF; DNA: TGTGCCAGCAGCAGTCGGGACAGTCCCAACACTGAAGCTTTCTTT
J: TRBJ1-2; V: TRBV6-1; D: NA; size: NA; CDR3: CASSGIGGPYGYTF; DNA: TGTGCCAGCAGTGGCATCGGGGGGCCCTATGGCTACACCTTC
J: TRBJ2-5; V: TRBV5-6; D: NA; size: NA; CDR3: CASSLILLASQETQYF; DNA: TGTGCCAGCAGCTTGATCTTGCTAGCGTCACAAGAGACCCAGTACTTC
J: TRBJ1-2; V: TRBV18; D: NA; size: once; CDR3: CASSHTPSGKDGYTF; DNA: TGTGCCAGCTCACACACCCCGTCAGGGAAGGATGGCTACACCTTC
J: TRBJ1-4; V: TRBV6-5; D: NA; size: NA; CDR3: CASRRPGQGPEKLFF; DNA: TGTGCCAGCAGGCGCCCGGGACAAGGCCCCGAAAAACTGTTTTTT
J: TRBJ2-5; V: TRBV5-1; D: TRBD2; size: NA; CDR3: CASSTRTSGSYGTQYF; DNA: TGCGCCAGCAGCACCAGGACTAGCGGGAGTTATGGGACCCAGTACTTC
J: TRBJ1-5; V: TRBV18; D: NA; size: NA; CDR3: CASSGTGTVARAQHF; DNA: TGTGCCAGCTCGGGTACAGGGACCGTAGCGCGGGCCCAGCATTTT
J: TRBJ2-1; V: TRBV7-7; D: TRBD1; size: NA; CDR3: CASSLGQGSYNEQFF; DNA: TGTGCCAGCAGCTTAGGACAGGGCTCCTACAATGAGCAGTTCTTC
J: TRBJ1-2; V: TRBV5-5; D: NA; size: once; CDR3: CASSSWTGNYGYTF; DNA: TGTGCCAGCAGCTCATGGACGGGGAACTATGGCTACACCTTC
J: TRBJ1-1; V: TRBV27; D: NA; size: NA; CDR3: CASRWNTEAFF; DNA: TGTGCCAGCCGGTGGAACACTGAAGCTTTCTTT
J: TRBJ1-5; V: TRBV5-1; D: NA; size: NA; CDR3: CASSLNPGASGQPQHF; DNA: TGCGCCAGCAGCTTGAACCCAGGGGCGTCAGGTCAGCCCCAGCATTTT
J: TRBJ2-2; V: TRBV5-1; D: TRBD2; size: NA; CDR3: CASSFRPPAGGGTGELFF; DNA: TGCGCCAGCAGCTTTCGCCCTCCAGCGGGGGGAGGCACCGGGGAGCTGTTTTTT
J: TRBJ1-5; V: TRBV4-1; D: NA; size: NA; CDR3: CASSQLIGGISNQPQHF; DNA: TGCGCCAGCAGCCAACTAATAGGAGGGATTAGCAATCAGCCCCAGCATTTT
J: TRBJ2-2; V: TRBV7-3; D: TRBD2; size: NA; CDR3: CASSPRPSGNTGELFF; DNA: TGTGCCAGCAGCCCACGCCCTAGCGGAAACACCGGGGAGCTGTTTTTT
J: TRBJ2-3; V: TRBV30; D: TRBD2; size: NA; CDR3: CAWSLGKSGSSDTQYF; DNA: TGTGCCTGGAGTCTTGGAAAAAGCGGGAGCTCGGATACGCAGTATTTT
J: TRBJ2-6; V: TRBV11-2; D: NA; size: NA; CDR3: CASSLYRTASGANVLTF; DNA: TGTGCCAGCAGCTTATACCGGACAGCCTCTGGGGCCAACGTCCTGACTTTC
J: TRBJ2-2; V: TRBV5-1; D: NA; size: NA; CDR3: CASSLANPSNTGELFF; DNA: TGCGCCAGCAGCTTGGCTAACCCCTCGAACACCGGGGAGCTGTTTTTT
J: TRBJ2-3; V: TRBV6-9; D: TRBD2; size: NA; CDR3: CARLGRAGGRAADTQYF; DNA: TGTGCCAGATTGGGACGAGCGGGGGGCAGGGCAGCGGATACGCAGTATTTT
J: TRBJ2-1; V: TRBV15; D: TRBD2; size: NA; CDR3: CATSREAGRKFF; DNA: TGTGCCACCAGCAGAGAAGCCGGGAGGAAGTTCTTC
J: TRBJ2-7; V: TRBV19; D: TRBD1; size: NA; CDR3: CASTPKGQGDNEQYF; DNA: TGTGCCAGTACCCCTAAGGGACAGGGGGATAACGAGCAGTACTTC
J: TRBJ2-7; V: TRBV11-1; D: TRBD2; size: NA; CDR3: CASSLRGGLYEQYF; DNA: TGTGCCAGCAGCCTCCGGGGGGGCCTCTACGAGCAGTACTTC
J: TRBJ2-1; V: TRBV7-6; D: NA; size: NA; CDR3: CASSFGGPSNEQFF; DNA: TGTGCCAGCAGCTTCGGGGGGCCCTCCAATGAGCAGTTCTTC
J: TRBJ2-3; V: TRBV7-2; D: TRBD2; size: NA; CDR3: CASSRFAGTSGRTDTQYF; DNA: TGTGCCAGCAGCCGTTTTGCGGGGACTAGCGGGAGGACAGATACGCAGTATTTT
J: TRBJ1-3; V: TRBV19; D: TRBD1; size: NA; CDR3: CASSGPGQRPGNTIYF; DNA: TGTGCCAGTAGTGGGCCGGGACAGAGGCCTGGAAACACCATATATTTT
J: TRBJ2-7; V: TRBV11-2; D: TRBD2; size: NA; CDR3: CASSSGLANYEQYF; DNA: TGTGCCAGCAGCTCGGGACTAGCGAACTACGAGCAGTACTTC
J: TRBJ2-1; V: TRBV7-2; D: NA; size: NA; CDR3: CASSLSSRPEVDEQFF; DNA: TGTGCCAGCAGCTTATCAAGTCGGCCGGAGGTGGATGAGCAGTTCTTC
J: TRBJ2-5; V: TRBV15; D: TRBD1; size: once; CDR3: CATSRAPGTGKWETQYF; DNA: TGTGCCACCAGCAGAGCTCCCGGGACAGGGAAATGGGAGACCCAGTACTTC
J: TRBJ2-7; V: TRBV7-9; D: NA; size: NA; CDR3: CASSSIPSETYEQYF; DNA: TGTGCCAGCAGCTCTATCCCTAGCGAAACCTATGAGCAGTACTTC